The 31 T cell receptor beta chains below come from one sample, sequenced in a study of circulating and synovial CD4+ cells in juvenile arthritis. Repertoires were generated with immunoSEQ multiplex PCR, while TCRdb's copy carries only in-frame clones and drops some. The sample holds 30,000 to 40,000 clones, roughly 95% seen once. The sample comprised CD4+ T cells from blood. The receptors originated from a human donor with juvenile idiopathic arthritis.

The J gene is TRBJ2-1, the V gene TRBV30; D is possibly TRBD1 (7 bases). Between the trimmed V and J ends, which lost 4 bases and 6 bases, there was a span of 13 bases. Looked up from germline, CDR1 is GTSNPN and CDR2 is SVGIG (reference sequence). The CDR3 is 13 amino acids. CDR3 bases: TGTGCCTGGACAGGGGGGCTGAGCAATGAGCAGTTCTTC. Translation: CAWTGGLSNEQFF.

The chain combines TRBV5-1 with TRBJ2-1; D is perhaps TRBD1 (6 bases). Trimming removed 0 bases at V and 0 bases at J, with 16 bases between. The CDR3 runs 18 residues. Germline loops: CDR1 SGHRS, CDR2 YFSETQ. CDR3 loop: CASSLEGRGRSSYNEQFF. DNA for the CDR3: TGCGCCAGCAGCTTGGAGGGCAGGGGAAGGAGCTCCTACAATGAGCAGTTCTTC. Drawing the rest from reference TRBV5-1 and TRBJ2-1, the complete variable domain is KAGVTQTPRYLIKTRGQQVTLSCSPISGHRSVSWYQQTPGQGLQFLFEYFSETQRNKGNFPGRFSGRQFSNSRSEMNVSTLELGDSALYLCASSLEGRGRSSYNEQFFGPGTRLTVL.

The rearrangement uses TRBV4-2 and TRBJ2-2, with 7 bases lining up with TRBD2. The ends lost 3 bases at V and 2 bases at J; junction bases unmatched: 3. The CDR3 is 15 amino acids. Per germline, CDR1 LGHNA and CDR2 YNFKEQ. In DNA, the CDR3 is TGTGCCAGCAGCCATCGGGGGGACAACACCGGGGAGCTGTTTTTT. It codes for CASSHRGDNTGELFF.

The rearrangement links TRBV7-2 to TRBJ1-5; TRBD1 matches 8 bases. The CDR3 totals 15 residues. Germline-derived CDR1 and CDR2 are SGHTA and FQGNSA. Germline trimming cut 5 bases from V and 4 bases from J; bases unmatched to any gene: 7. CDR3 DNA: TGTGCCAGCAGCGGCCAGACAGGGGTGAATCAGCCCCAGCATTTT. It yields the protein CASSGQTGVNQPQHF.

The chain has TRBV19 and TRBJ2-5, with D perhaps TRBD1 (7 bases). The CDR3 is 18 residues long. Between the trimmed V and J ends, which lost 3 bases and 5 bases, there was a span of 25 bases. Per germline, CDR1 LNHDA and CDR2 SQIVND (reference sequence). The CDR3 spells CASSMKPPGQTRGETQYF. Here the CDR3 DNA reads TGTGCCAGTAGTATGAAACCTCCGGGACAGACTAGGGGGGAGACCCAGTACTTC.

V gene TRBV7-2 combines with J gene TRBJ1-2; D ambiguous. This CDR3 is 13 amino acids long. V was trimmed by 3 bases and J by 7 bases, leaving 12 bases between them. The V gene's germline CDR1 is SGHTA and CDR2 FQGNSA. The CDR3 DNA reads TGTGCCAGCAGCTTTTCGGCGGAGGGTGGCTACACCTTC. This sequence encodes CASSFSAEGGYTF.

This clone appeared once. This chain connects TRBV10-1 to TRBJ1-1; 8 bases match TRBD1. V trimming: 0 bases; J trimming: 9 bases; junction bases outside the gene matches: 3. This CDR3 contains 13 residues. The germline V gene encodes CDR1 WNHNN and CDR2 SYGVQD (reference sequence). The CDR3 DNA follows: TGCGCCAGCAGTGAGTCCTCAGGGGGCAAAGCTTTCTTT. This sequence encodes CASSESSGGKAFF.

The chain couples TRBV4-1 to TRBJ1-5; TRBD1 is a possible D gene (6 bases). V was trimmed by 1 base and J by 6 bases, leaving 10 bases between them. The CDR3 has 14 amino acids. Germline lookup yields CDR1 MGHRA and CDR2 YSYEKL. The CDR3 here is CASSQVMDSQPQHF. The CDR3 coding sequence is TGCGCCAGCAGCCAAGTGATGGACAGTCAGCCCCAGCATTTT.

This chain links TRBV28 with TRBJ2-5; 14 bases agree with TRBD2. The CDR3 sequence is 16 residues long. V shed 5 bases and J 4 bases; nucleotides not matched to a gene: 6. The germline CDR1 and CDR2 sequences are MDHEN and SYDVKM. The CDR3 DNA is TGTGCCAGCAGTAGTACCGGGACTAGCGGGAGAGAGACCCAGTACTTC. Protein product: CASSSTGTSGRETQYF.

V and J are TRBV4-1 and TRBJ2-6; 7 bases agree with TRBD1. The V gene's germline CDR1 is MGHRA and CDR2 YSYEKL. V lost 0 bases and J lost 1; bases outside the gene matches: 6. The CDR3 is 18 amino acids. The CDR3 coding sequence is TGCGCCAGCAGCCAAGATTCACAGGGGTTATCTGGGGCCAACGTCCTGACTTTC. This encodes CASSQDSQGLSGANVLTF.

The V and J genes are TRBV29-1 and TRBJ2-1; no reliable D call. Per the germline V gene, CDR1 is SQVTM and CDR2 is ANQGSEA. Trimming took off 6 bases at V and 7 bases at J, with 22 bases between the two ends. The CDR3 is made up of 15 amino acids. The CDR3 DNA is TGCAGCGTCCCTAGAAGTCGATCGGTGAGGAATGAGCAGTTCTTC. Its translation is CSVPRSRSVRNEQFF.

The table lists this clone with a count of one. The V and J genes are TRBV11-3 and TRBJ2-1; maybe TRBD2 (5 bases). V shed 0 bases and J shed 6 bases, with 12 bases lying between them. Looked up from germline, CDR1 is SGHNT and CDR2 is YENEEA. There are 15 residues in the CDR3. This chain's CDR3 is CASSLDRGLGNEQFF. DNA of the CDR3: TGTGCCAGCAGCTTAGATCGGGGTTTAGGCAATGAGCAGTTCTTC.

This sequence joins TRBV5-1 and TRBJ2-7; D unresolved. This CDR3 is built from 13 residues. The V gene lost 5 bases and the J gene lost 4 bases, with 13 bases spanning the gap. The germline V gene has CDR1 SGHRS and CDR2 YFSETQ. The CDR3 nucleotides are TGCGCCAGCAGTCCGGGTATCGTGTACGAGCAGTACTTC. Amino acid sequence: CASSPGIVYEQYF.

The chain combines TRBV30 with TRBJ1-1; no definite D call. The CDR3 runs 13 residues. CDR1 is GTSNPN and CDR2 is SVGIG in the germline V gene (reference sequence). Deletions cut 1 base from V and 0 bases from J, with 6 bases between. CDR3: CAWSAGMNTEAFF. The CDR3 DNA follows: TGTGCCTGGAGTGCGGGGATGAACACTGAAGCTTTCTTT.

J is TRBJ1-2 and V is TRBV6-5; 9 nucleotides align to TRBD1. The CDR3 covers 12 residues. CDR1 is MNHEY and CDR2 is SVGAGI in the germline V gene. V lost 6 bases and J lost 7; bases outside the gene matches: 3. The CDR3 region is CASRQQGAGYTF. CDR3 DNA: TGTGCCAGCAGGCAACAGGGGGCTGGCTACACCTTC.

The chain is built from TRBV28 and TRBJ2-6; possible D gene TRBD1, 6 bases. Trimming left V 8 bases short and J 2 bases short, with 13 bases between. The CDR3 extends over 15 amino acids. The germline CDR1 and CDR2 sequences are MDHEN and SYDVKM. The CDR3 DNA is TGTGCCAGCCAAGAGCCAGGGGCTGGGGCCAACGTCCTGACTTTC. Protein product: CASQEPGAGANVLTF.

V gene TRBV5-4 combines with J gene TRBJ2-3, with TRBD2 matching over 11 bases. CDR3 length: 14 amino acids. Trimming took 1 base from V and 8 from J; bases not matched to a gene: 3. Germline values: CDR1 SGHNT, CDR2 YYREEE (reference sequence). In nucleotides, the CDR3 is TGTGCCAGCAGCTTGACTAGCGGGAGCCCTACGCAGTATTTT. It encodes CASSLTSGSPTQYF.

The chain links TRBV5-4 to TRBJ2-3; weak D call: TRBD1 (6 bases). Germline loops: CDR1 SGHNT, CDR2 YYREEE (reference sequence). The germline V and J ends were trimmed by 5 bases and 2 bases, with 12 bases remaining between them. The CDR3 runs to 14 residues. For the CDR3, the DNA is TGTGCCAGCAGTCCAGGACAGCTCACAGATACGCAGTATTTT. Translated: CASSPGQLTDTQYF.

V and J are TRBV30 and TRBJ1-1; D gene uncertain. V lost 8 bases, J lost 0 bases, and 10 bases lay in between. CDR3 length: 12 residues. Per the germline V gene, CDR1 is GTSNPN and CDR2 is SVGIG (reference sequence). The CDR3, as DNA: TGTGCCGGAGAGAGAATGAACACTGAAGCTTTCTTT. Translation gives CAGERMNTEAFF.

V gene TRBV5-8 combines with J gene TRBJ2-1; D may be TRBD2 (5 bases). With 0 bases removed from V and 8 bases from J, the gap between germline ends came to 18 bases. From germline, CDR1 is SGHTS and CDR2 YDEGEE. This CDR3 contains 16 residues. The CDR3 region has the DNA TGTGCCAGCAGCTTGGGCGCGGGCCCTCCTGGGGATGAGCAGTTCTTC. Translation: CASSLGAGPPGDEQFF.

V and J are TRBV7-8 and TRBJ1-5, with TRBD1 matching over 12 bases. The J segment lost 7 bases and the V segment lost 1 base, leaving 11 bases of the junction unmatched. Germline V gene lookup returns CDR1 SGHVS and CDR2 FQNEAQ. CDR3 length: 18 amino acids. Here the CDR3 reads CASSLGRPGTGGIQPQHF. The CDR3, as DNA: TGTGCCAGCAGCTTAGGTCGGCCCGGGACAGGGGGCATCCAGCCCCAGCATTTT.

The chain combines TRBV7-9 with TRBJ2-4, with 10 bases that match TRBD2. V lost 2 bases, J lost 0 bases, and 4 bases stayed unmatched. There are 17 residues in the CDR3. Per germline, CDR1 SEHNR and CDR2 FQNEAQ (reference sequence). The CDR3 DNA is TGTGCCAGCAGCTTATCAGCGGGGGGGATAGCCAAAAACATTCAGTACTTC. This codes for CASSLSAGGIAKNIQYF.

The gene calls are TRBV5-1 and TRBJ2-1; TRBD1 agrees at 7 bases. CDR1 is SGHRS and CDR2 is YFSETQ in the germline V gene. The CDR3 is made up of 15 amino acids. Trimming cost V 4 bases and J 5 bases; bases outside gene matches: 9. Here the CDR3 DNA reads TGCGCCAGCAGCGCACAGGGGTCTGACCACAATGAGCAGTTCTTC. This sequence encodes CASSAQGSDHNEQFF.

This chain joins TRBV5-1 and TRBJ2-3; a possible D gene is TRBD2 (5 bases). From germline, CDR1 is SGHRS and CDR2 YFSETQ. The CDR3 sequence is 16 residues long. Trimming removed 0 bases at V and 0 bases at J, with 11 bases between. The CDR3 here is CASSLGLGVSTDTQYF. The CDR3 coding sequence is TGCGCCAGCAGCTTGGGGCTCGGGGTAAGCACAGATACGCAGTATTTT.

This clone has a single count. The V and J genes are TRBV13 and TRBJ1-1, with D uncertain. V lost 5 bases, J lost 8 bases, and 15 bases lay in between. Germline V CDR1 and CDR2: PRHDT, FYEKMQ (reference sequence). This CDR3 has 13 residues. CDR3 DNA sequence: TGTGCCAGCAGCCCCAAGATCTCAGGAGAAGCTTTCTTT. It translates to CASSPKISGEAFF. Based on the CDR3 plus reference TRBV13 and TRBJ1-1, the full variable domain is AAGVIQSPRHLIKEKRETATLKCYPIPRHDTVYWYQQGPGQDPQFLISFYEKMQSDKGSIPDRFSAQQFSDYHSELNMSSLELGDSALYFCASSPKISGEAFFGQGTRLTVV.

The genes are TRBV7-9 and TRBJ1-2; 7 bases are shared with TRBD1. Germline CDR1 SEHNR, CDR2 FQNEAQ (reference sequence). Germline trimming cut 1 base from V and 2 bases from J; bases unmatched to any gene: 1. This CDR3 comprises 14 residues. Written as DNA, the CDR3 is TGTGCCAGCAGCTTAGAGACAGGGAACTATGGCTACACCTTC. It encodes CASSLETGNYGYTF.

V gene TRBV6-1 combines with J gene TRBJ2-5; a possible D gene is TRBD1 (6 bases). The assigned J gene may be wrong: the sequence end matches TRBJ2-7 better. Germline V gene data show CDR1 as MNHNS and CDR2 as SASEGT. This CDR3 comprises 13 residues. The CDR3 sequence: CASSGQGIDEQYF. In DNA, the CDR3 is TGTGCCAGCAGTGGTCAGGGGATCGACGAGCAGTACTTC.

This rearrangement joins TRBV10-3 to TRBJ2-2; tentative D call: TRBD1 (7 bases). The CDR3 is 13 amino acids. Trimming removed 9 bases at V and 3 bases at J, with 11 bases between. Per the germline V gene, CDR1 is ENHRY and CDR2 is SYGVKD. The CDR3 region is CAIQGDYTGELFF. CDR3 DNA sequence: TGTGCCATTCAGGGGGACTACACCGGGGAGCTGTTTTTT.

This clone appeared once. The V and J genes are TRBV25-1 and TRBJ2-7; D gene unclear. The V and J ends lost 1 base and 3 bases respectively, with 4 bases between them. CDR3 size: 12 residues. In germline, CDR1 is MGHDK, CDR2 SYGVNS. CDR3 sequence (DNA): TGTGCCAGCAGTGAATCCGGCTACGAGCAGTACTTC. The encoded protein is CASSESGYEQYF.

Comments on this clone: At one boundary the junction diverges from the germline segment, which might be a read error. CDR3 protein: CAWSAANYSYTF. The CDR3 nucleotides are TGTGCCTGGAGTGCGGCAAACTATAGCTACACCTTC. V is TRBV30 and J is TRBJ1-2, with D uncertain. The CDR3 has 12 residues. Per the germline V gene, CDR1 is GTSNPN and CDR2 is SVGIG (reference sequence). Full variable domain (missing parts from reference TRBV30 and TRBJ1-2): SQTIHQWPATLVQPVGSPLSLECTVEGTSNPNLYWYRQAAGRGLQLLFYSVGIGQISSEVPQNLSASRPQDRQFILSSKKLLLSDSGFYLCAWSAANYSYTFGSGTRLTVV.

The chain uses TRBV30 and TRBJ2-5; D possibly corresponds to TRBD2 (6 bases). The CDR3 is 12 residues long. Germline V gene data show CDR1 as GTSNPN and CDR2 as SVGIG (reference sequence). V lost 0 bases and J lost 7, with 9 bases in between. DNA for the CDR3: TGTGCCTGGAGTGTCACAGCGGGGACCCAGTACTTC. It yields the protein CAWSVTAGTQYF. Full variable domain (remainder filled in from reference TRBV30 and TRBJ2-5): SQTIHQWPATLVQPVGSPLSLECTVEGTSNPNLYWYRQAAGRGLQLLFYSVGIGQISSEVPQNLSASRPQDRQFILSSKKLLLSDSGFYLCAWSVTAGTQYFGPGTRLLVL.